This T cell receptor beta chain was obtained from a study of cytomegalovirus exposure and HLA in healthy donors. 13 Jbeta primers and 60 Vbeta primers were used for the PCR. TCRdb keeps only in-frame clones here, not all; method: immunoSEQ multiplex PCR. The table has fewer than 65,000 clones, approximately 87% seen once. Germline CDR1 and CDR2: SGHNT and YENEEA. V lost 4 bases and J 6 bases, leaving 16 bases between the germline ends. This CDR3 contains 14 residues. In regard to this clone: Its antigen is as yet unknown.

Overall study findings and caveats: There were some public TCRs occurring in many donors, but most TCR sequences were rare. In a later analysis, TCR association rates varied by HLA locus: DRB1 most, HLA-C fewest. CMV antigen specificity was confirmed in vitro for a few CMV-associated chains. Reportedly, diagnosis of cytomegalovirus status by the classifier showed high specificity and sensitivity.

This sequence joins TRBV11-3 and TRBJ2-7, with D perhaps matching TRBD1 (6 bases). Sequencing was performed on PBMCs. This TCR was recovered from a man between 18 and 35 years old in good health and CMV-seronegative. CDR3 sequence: CASSSRQVPLEQYF. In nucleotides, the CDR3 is TGTGCCAGCAGCTCCCGACAGGTTCCCCTCGAGCAGTACTTC.